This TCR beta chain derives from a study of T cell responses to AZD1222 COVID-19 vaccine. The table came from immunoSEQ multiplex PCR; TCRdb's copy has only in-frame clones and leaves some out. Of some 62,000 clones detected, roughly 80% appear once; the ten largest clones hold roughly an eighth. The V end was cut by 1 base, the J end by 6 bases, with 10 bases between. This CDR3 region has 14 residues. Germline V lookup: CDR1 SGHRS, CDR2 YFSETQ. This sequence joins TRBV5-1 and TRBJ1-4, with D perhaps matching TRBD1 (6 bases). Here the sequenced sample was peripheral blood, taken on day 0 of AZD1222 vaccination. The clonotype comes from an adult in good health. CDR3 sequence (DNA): TGCGCCAGCAGCTTGAGCAGGGGTGATGAAAAACTGTTTTTT. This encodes CASSLSRGDEKLFF. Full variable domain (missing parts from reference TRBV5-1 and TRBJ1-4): KAGVTQTPRYLIKTRGQQVTLSCSPISGHRSVSWYQQTPGQGLQFLFEYFSETQRNKGNFPGRFSGRQFSNSRSEMNVSTLELGDSALYLCASSLSRGDEKLFFGSGTQLSVL.